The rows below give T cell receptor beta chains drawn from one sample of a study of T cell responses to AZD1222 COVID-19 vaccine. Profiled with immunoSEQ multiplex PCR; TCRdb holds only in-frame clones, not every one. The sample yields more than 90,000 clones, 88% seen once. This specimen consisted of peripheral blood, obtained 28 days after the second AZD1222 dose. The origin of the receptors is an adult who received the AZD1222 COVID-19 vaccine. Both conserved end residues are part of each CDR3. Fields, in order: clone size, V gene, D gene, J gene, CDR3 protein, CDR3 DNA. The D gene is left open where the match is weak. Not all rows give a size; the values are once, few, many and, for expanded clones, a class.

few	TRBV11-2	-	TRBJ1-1	CASRLLGGEAFF	TGTGCCAGCAGACTCCTTGGAGGGGAGGCTTTCTTT
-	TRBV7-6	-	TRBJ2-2	CASSLSSFTGRITGELFF	TGTGCCAGCAGCTTATCTTCATTCACAGGGCGTATAACCGGGGAGCTGTTTTTT
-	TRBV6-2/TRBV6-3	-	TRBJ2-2	CASSYFHPGDTGELFF	TGTGCCAGCAGTTATTTCCACCCCGGGGACACCGGGGAGCTGTTTTTT
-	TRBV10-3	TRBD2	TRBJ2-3	CAIGGTSGVSTDTQYF	TGTGCCATCGGGGGGACTAGCGGGGTGAGCACAGATACGCAGTATTTT
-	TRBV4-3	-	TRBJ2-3	CASSQDFGGPTDTQYF	TGCGCCAGCAGCCAAGATTTCGGGGGCCCGACAGATACGCAGTATTTT
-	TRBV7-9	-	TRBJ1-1	CASSPIGGEAFF	TGTGCCAGCAGCCCCATTGGGGGTGAAGCTTTCTTT
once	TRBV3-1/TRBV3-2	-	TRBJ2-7	CASSQGSVMGSYEQYF	TGTGCCAGCAGCCAAGGTTCCGTGATGGGCTCCTACGAGCAGTACTTC
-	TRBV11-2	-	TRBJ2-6	CASSFASSHSGANVLTF	TGTGCCAGCAGCTTCGCTTCCAGCCACTCTGGGGCCAACGTCCTGACTTTC
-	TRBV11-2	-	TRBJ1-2	CASSSNALFYTF	TGTGCCAGCAGCTCAAACGCGCTGTTCTACACCTTC
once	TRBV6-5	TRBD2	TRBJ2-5	CASSPGTSGKETQYF	TGTGCCAGCAGCCCCGGGACTAGCGGCAAAGAGACCCAGTACTTC
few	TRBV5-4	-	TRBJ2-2	CASSLEANGELFF	TGTGCCAGCAGCTTGGAAGCAAACGGGGAGCTGTTTTTT
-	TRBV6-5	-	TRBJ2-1	CASSNRETYNEQFF	TGTGCCAGCAGTAATCGGGAGACCTACAATGAGCAGTTCTTC
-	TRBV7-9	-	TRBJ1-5	CASSVERWPQHF	TGTGCCAGCAGCGTTGAAAGGTGGCCCCAGCATTTT
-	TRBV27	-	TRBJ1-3	CASSSTGVLPGNTIYF	TGTGCCAGCAGTTCCACCGGGGTTTTACCGGGAAACACCATATATTTT
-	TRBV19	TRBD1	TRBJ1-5	CASSVTGGAGQPQHF	TGTGCCAGTAGTGTTACAGGGGGCGCCGGTCAGCCCCAGCATTTT
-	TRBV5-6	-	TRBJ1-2	CASSLVGRANYGYTF	TGTGCCAGCAGCTTGGTAGGGAGAGCTAACTATGGCTACACCTTC
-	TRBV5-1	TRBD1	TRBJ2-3	CASSLYSTGGGTDTQYF	TGCGCCAGCAGCTTGTATTCGACAGGGGGCGGCACAGATACGCAGTATTTT
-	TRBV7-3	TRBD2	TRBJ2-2	CASSLAGERTGELFF	TGTGCCAGCAGCTTAGCGGGAGAGAGAACCGGGGAGCTGTTTTTT
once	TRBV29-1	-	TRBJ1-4	CSVQGRANEKLFF	TGCAGCGTGCAGGGTAGGGCTAATGAAAAACTGTTTTTT
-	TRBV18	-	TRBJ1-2	CASSPVSRGTNYGYTF	TGTGCCAGCTCACCGGTATCGAGGGGGACTAACTATGGCTACACCTTC
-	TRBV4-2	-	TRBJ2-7	CASSQGADSYEQYF	TGTGCCAGCAGCCAAGGGGCCGACTCCTACGAGCAGTACTTC
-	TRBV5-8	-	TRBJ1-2	CASRLRGGYTF	TGTGCCAGCAGACTCAGGGGCGGCTACACCTTC
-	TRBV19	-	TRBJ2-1	CASSPGTTYNEQFF	TGTGCCAGTAGTCCCGGGACAACCTACAATGAGCAGTTCTTC
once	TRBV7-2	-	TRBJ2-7	CASSPRWGPDEQYF	TGTGCCAGCAGCCCCCGTTGGGGGCCGGACGAGCAGTACTTC
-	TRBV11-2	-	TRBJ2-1	CASRSLGGRTDSNEQFF	TGTGCCAGCAGGTCTCTTGGTGGTAGGACGGACTCCAATGAGCAGTTCTTC
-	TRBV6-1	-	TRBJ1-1	CASSEPANSNTEAFF	TGTGCCAGCAGTGAACCGGCAAACTCGAACACTGAAGCTTTCTTT
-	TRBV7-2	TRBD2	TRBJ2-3	CASSLRRGAPDTQYF	TGTGCCAGCAGCCTACGGCGGGGGGCCCCAGATACGCAGTATTTT
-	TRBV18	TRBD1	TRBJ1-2	CASSPDRVGYTF	TGTGCCAGCTCACCAGACAGGGTCGGCTACACCTTC
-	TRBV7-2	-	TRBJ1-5	CASSPNLGNQPQHF	TGTGCCAGCAGCCCGAACTTAGGCAATCAGCCCCAGCATTTT
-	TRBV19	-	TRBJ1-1	CASSVEGWGAFF	TGTGCCAGTAGCGTCGAGGGCTGGGGAGCTTTCTTT
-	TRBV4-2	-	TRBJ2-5	CARATGQETQYF	TGTGCCAGGGCGACAGGACAAGAGACCCAGTACTTC
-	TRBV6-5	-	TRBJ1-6	CASSYDSEASPLHF	TGTGCCAGCAGTTACGACTCCGAAGCCTCACCCCTCCACTTT
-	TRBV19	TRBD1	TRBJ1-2	CASSISPGTGIDYGYTF	TGTGCCAGTAGTATTAGCCCCGGGACAGGGATCGACTATGGCTACACCTTC
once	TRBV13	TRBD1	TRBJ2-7	CASSLPGQSTVQYF	TGTGCCAGCAGCCTGCCGGGACAGAGTACGGTGCAGTACTTC
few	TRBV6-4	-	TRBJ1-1	CASRKDTERAEAFF	TGTGCCAGCAGAAAGGACACCGAGAGGGCTGAAGCTTTCTTT
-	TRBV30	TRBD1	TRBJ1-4	CAWSPGQLTEKLFF	TGTGCCTGGAGTCCGGGACAGCTAACCGAAAAACTGTTTTTT
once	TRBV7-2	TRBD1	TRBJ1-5	CASRKDRGGEPQHF	TGTGCCAGCAGGAAAGACAGGGGCGGGGAGCCCCAGCATTTT
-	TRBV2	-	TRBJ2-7	CASSEPVRYEQYF	TGTGCCAGCAGTGAACCCGTGAGGTACGAGCAGTACTTC
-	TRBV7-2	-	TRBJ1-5	CASSPNLGNQPQHF	TGTGCCAGCAGCCCCAATTTGGGGAATCAGCCCCAGCATTTT
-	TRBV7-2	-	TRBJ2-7	CASRLALANEQYF	TGTGCCAGCAGGTTAGCCCTCGCCAACGAGCAGTACTTC
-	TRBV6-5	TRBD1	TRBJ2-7	CASTGTALGREQYF	TGTGCCAGTACCGGGACAGCTCTTGGGCGCGAGCAGTACTTC
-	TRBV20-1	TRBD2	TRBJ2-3	CSASLRSGNTDTQYF	TGCAGTGCTAGTTTGAGAAGCGGGAACACAGATACGCAGTATTTT